The T cell receptor beta chain described here comes from a study of blood T cell repertoires in COVID-19. Turning to the study itself: The samples span acute and convalescent COVID-19 from the United States, Italy and Spain. Sources were T cells, B-cell-depleted T cells, or PBMCs; the material itself was cDNA or gDNA.

This clone was seen a single time. Authors' processing steps: For nucleated cells, counts were estimated from reference gene primer amplification. Profiling relied on immunoSEQ multiplex PCR, and the TCRdb table lists in-frame clones only, not all of them. The V and J calls and the clone size are those of that table, but D and trimming were determined from the DNA. The repertoire holds fewer than 90,000 clones, with 90% to 95% as singletons. This CDR3 region has 19 residues. CDR1 MNHEY and CDR2 SMNVEV come from the germline V gene (reference sequence). V lost 6 bases to trimming and J lost 3 bases; unmatched junction nucleotides: 21.

The sample taken for sequencing was peripheral blood. This sequence was found in a human donor with active COVID-19. The donor label of this sample is uncertain. This sequence joins TRBV27 and TRBJ2-5; 8 bases line up with TRBD1. The CDR3 coding sequence is TGTGCCAGCAGGGGAGATGGGGCGACAGGGGTTTTACTGAAAGAGACCCAGTACTTC. Translated, it gives CASRGDGATGVLLKETQYF.